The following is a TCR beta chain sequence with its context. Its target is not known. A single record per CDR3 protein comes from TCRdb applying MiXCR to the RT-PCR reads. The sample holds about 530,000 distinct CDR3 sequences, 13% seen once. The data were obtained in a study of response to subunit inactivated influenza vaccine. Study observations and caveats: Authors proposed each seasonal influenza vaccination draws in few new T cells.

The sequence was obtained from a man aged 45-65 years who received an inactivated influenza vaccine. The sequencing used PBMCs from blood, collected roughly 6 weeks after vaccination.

CDR3 bases: TGTGCCAGCAGTCAGACGAGCGGGACAGGGATCCACGAGCAGTACTTC. This gives the protein CASSQTSGTGIHEQYF. This sequence joins TRBV7-8 and TRBJ2-7; 9 nucleotides match TRBD1. Germline lookup yields CDR1 SGHVS and CDR2 FQNEAQ. The CDR3 has 16 residues. J lost 5 bases, V lost 6 bases, and 14 bases had no gene match.